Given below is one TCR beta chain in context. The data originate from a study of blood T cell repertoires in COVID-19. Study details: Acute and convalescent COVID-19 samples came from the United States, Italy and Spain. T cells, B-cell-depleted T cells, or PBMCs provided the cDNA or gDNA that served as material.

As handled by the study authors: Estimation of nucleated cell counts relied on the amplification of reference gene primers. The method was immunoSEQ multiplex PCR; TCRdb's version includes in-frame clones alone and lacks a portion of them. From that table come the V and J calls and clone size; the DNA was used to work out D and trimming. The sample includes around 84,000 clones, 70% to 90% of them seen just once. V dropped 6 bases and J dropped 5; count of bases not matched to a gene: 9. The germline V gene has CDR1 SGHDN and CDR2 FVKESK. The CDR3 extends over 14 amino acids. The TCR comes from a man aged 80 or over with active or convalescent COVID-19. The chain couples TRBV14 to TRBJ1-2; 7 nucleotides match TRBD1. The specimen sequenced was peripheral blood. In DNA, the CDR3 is TGTGCCAGCAGTCCGGACAGGCTCGCTTATGGCTACACCTTC. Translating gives CASSPDRLAYGYTF.